These T cell receptor beta chains were read from a single sample in a study of PD-1 blockade in classical Hodgkin lymphoma. Produced via immunoSEQ multiplex PCR; TCRdb's table is partial and in-frame only. The sample lists 47,000 or so clones, over 70% occurring once. This specimen consisted of peripheral blood mononuclear cells (PBMCs), obtained at baseline. The receptors were sampled from a human donor with classical Hodgkin lymphoma. Each CDR3 is given with its conserved first and last residue. D genes are given only for firm matches. The size entry is marked missing in some rows and otherwise reads once, few, many or a size class.

j_gene,d_gene,len,v_gene,abundance,CDR3aa,CDR3nt
TRBJ2-7,TRBD2,15,TRBV5-1,.,CASSPLADGSYEQYF,TGCGCCAGCAGCCCCCTAGCGGACGGTTCCTACGAGCAGTACTTC
TRBJ2-4,.,17,TRBV29-1,.,CSVEDGGGLLAKNIQYF,TGCAGCGTTGAAGATGGTGGGGGACTTCTAGCCAAAAACATTCAGTACTTC
TRBJ1-2,.,13,TRBV27,.,CASSLGHGGGYTF,TGTGCCAGCAGCCTCGGACACGGTGGGGGCTACACCTTC
TRBJ2-3,TRBD1,15,TRBV25-1,few,CASSESGQISDTQYF,TGTGCCAGCAGTGAATCGGGACAGATTAGTGATACGCAGTATTTT
TRBJ1-2,.,13,TRBV5-4,.,CASSSGLLEGYTF,TGTGCCAGCAGCTCCGGACTTTTGGAGGGCTACACCTTC
TRBJ2-7,.,14,TRBV27,.,CASSLSSYSYEQYF,TGTGCCAGCAGTTTATCTAGCTACTCCTACGAGCAGTACTTC
TRBJ2-3,.,13,TRBV25-1,.,CASSSGGTDTQYF,TGTGCCAGCAGTTCTGGGGGGACAGATACGCAGTATTTT
TRBJ1-1,.,12,TRBV7-9,few,CASSSRGAEAFF,TGTGCCAGCAGTAGCAGGGGCGCTGAAGCTTTCTTT
TRBJ1-2,TRBD1,15,TRBV6-1,.,CASSEARGQDYGYTF,TGTGCCAGCAGTGAAGCGAGGGGACAGGACTATGGCTACACCTTC
TRBJ1-1,.,15,TRBV7-9,.,CASSLAPGVNTEAFF,TGTGCCAGCAGCTTAGCTCCTGGGGTGAACACTGAAGCTTTCTTT
TRBJ2-1,TRBD2,15,TRBV5-1,.,CASSQGLANYNEQFF,TGCGCCAGCAGTCAAGGACTAGCGAACTACAATGAGCAGTTCTTC
TRBJ1-3,.,12,TRBV5-1,.,CASSLEGFPIYF,TGCGCCAGCAGCCTCGAGGGATTCCCCATATATTTT
TRBJ1-2,.,13,TRBV27,once,CASSLIGTLGYTF,TGTGCCAGCAGTCTAATCGGCACTCTTGGCTACACCTTC
TRBJ1-2,.,16,TRBV4-2,.,CASSQEEGPEDYGYTF,TGTGCCAGCAGCCAAGAGGAGGGACCGGAGGACTATGGCTACACCTTC
TRBJ2-7,.,14,TRBV7-9,few,CASSPLLVNYEQYF,TGTGCCAGCAGCCCCCTCCTAGTGAACTACGAGCAGTACTTC
TRBJ2-3,.,15,TRBV19,.,CASSIDPPYTDTQYF,TGTGCCAGTAGTATAGATCCTCCCTACACAGATACGCAGTATTTT
TRBJ1-3,.,14,TRBV13,few,CASSLDISGNTIYF,TGTGCCAGCAGCTTAGACATCTCTGGAAACACCATATATTTT
TRBJ1-2,.,12,TRBV2,once,CASCCRFYGYTF,TGTGCCAGCTGTTGTCGGTTCTATGGCTACACCTTC
TRBJ1-1,.,13,TRBV19,.,CASSISWGTEAFF,TGTGCCAGTAGTATCTCATGGGGAACTGAAGCTTTCTTT
TRBJ1-1,TRBD1,14,TRBV19,.,CASRSSGGRTEAFF,TGTGCCAGTAGGTCCTCAGGGGGCAGAACTGAAGCTTTCTTT
TRBJ1-1,.,11,TRBV25-1,once,CATILNTEAFF,TGTGCCACGATCTTGAACACTGAAGCTTTCTTT
TRBJ1-1,.,13,TRBV11-3,.,CASSFGTNTEAFF,TGTGCCAGCAGCTTTGGGACGAACACTGAAGCTTTCTTT
TRBJ1-5,TRBD1,20,TRBV28,.,CASSLQGTLTGGFGNQPQHF,TGTGCCAGCAGTTTACAAGGGACACTGACAGGGGGCTTCGGAAATCAGCCCCAGCATTTT
TRBJ2-7,.,13,TRBV5-1,.,CASREASTYEQYF,TGCGCCAGCAGGGAAGCGTCGACCTACGAGCAGTACTTC
TRBJ2-3,.,15,TRBV5-1,.,CASSLAPEATDTQYF,TGCGCCAGCAGCTTGGCCCCTGAGGCCACAGATACGCAGTATTTT
TRBJ1-2,TRBD1,14,TRBV6-6,.,CASREQGAPPDYTF,TGTGCCAGCAGGGAACAGGGGGCCCCTCCTGACTACACCTTC
TRBJ1-2,.,13,TRBV27,few,CASSLGQSYGYTF,TGTGCCAGCAGCCTGGGGCAGAGCTATGGCTACACCTTC
TRBJ2-7,.,15,TRBV5-4,.,CASSPGGKSSYEQYF,TGTGCCAGCAGCCCCGGGGGAAAGAGCTCCTACGAGCAGTACTTC
TRBJ2-1,TRBD2,12,TRBV6-6,.,CASSYSASGQFF,TGTGCCAGCAGTTACTCGGCTAGCGGGCAGTTCTTC
TRBJ2-7,TRBD2,15,TRBV6-5,.,CASSRGTSGIYEQYF,TGTGCCAGCAGTCGTGGGACTAGCGGGATCTACGAGCAGTACTTC
TRBJ1-5,.,15,TRBV30,.,CAWSASPGTLQPQHF,TGTGCCTGGAGTGCTTCTCCCGGGACTCTCCAGCCCCAGCATTTT
TRBJ2-3,TRBD2,17,TRBV7-8,.,CASSLARAGEGPDTQYF,TGTGCCAGCAGCTTAGCTCGAGCGGGAGAGGGTCCAGATACGCAGTATTTT
TRBJ1-2,TRBD1,15,TRBV4-1,.,CASSQDPGQGGGYTF,TGCGCCAGCAGCCAAGACCCAGGACAGGGGGGTGGCTACACCTTC
TRBJ1-1,.,15,TRBV2,once,CASRLLGRMNTEAFF,TGTGCCAGCAGGTTACTGGGACGGATGAACACTGAAGCTTTCTTT
TRBJ2-7,TRBD1,15,TRBV2,.,CASLDTGQGFPEQYF,TGTGCCAGCTTAGACACGGGACAGGGGTTTCCCGAGCAGTACTTC
TRBJ2-2,.,12,TRBV27,medium-sized,CASKGWAGELFF,TGTGCCAGCAAGGGGTGGGCCGGGGAGCTGTTTTTT
TRBJ2-6,.,16,TRBV5-4,.,CASSIDPGAGANVLTF,TGTGCCAGCAGTATAGACCCAGGGGCTGGGGCCAACGTCCTGACTTTC
TRBJ2-7,TRBD1,13,TRBV7-3,.,CASSSTGGHEQYF,TGTGCCAGCAGCTCAACAGGGGGCCACGAGCAGTACTTC
TRBJ2-3,.,16,TRBV11-3,once,CASSLALSGYTDTQYF,TGTGCCAGCAGCTTAGCCCTATCCGGATACACAGATACGCAGTATTTT
TRBJ2-2,.,12,TRBV6-1,.,CASRLGPGELFF,TGTGCCAGCAGGTTGGGACCCGGGGAGCTGTTTTTT
TRBJ2-7,.,14,TRBV19,.,CASSIGAGVEEQYF,TGTGCCAGTAGTATCGGGGCAGGGGTGGAAGAGCAGTACTTC
TRBJ2-7,TRBD2,14,TRBV7-3,.,CASSLLAGVYEQYF,TGTGCCAGCAGCTTACTAGCGGGGGTGTACGAGCAGTACTTC
TRBJ2-3,.,12,TRBV28,.,CASRSTSDTQYF,TGTGCCAGCAGATCGACATCAGATACGCAGTATTTT
TRBJ1-2,.,15,TRBV5-8,.,CASSLFGTGMGGYTF,TGTGCCAGCAGCTTGTTTGGCACAGGGATGGGTGGCTACACCTTC
TRBJ2-5,.,15,TRBV6-5,.,CASSPLGGQWKTQYF,TGTGCCAGCAGTCCACTCGGGGGGCAATGGAAGACCCAGTACTTC
TRBJ2-7,TRBD1,15,TRBV2,.,CASRLDPGGSGEQYF,TGTGCCAGCAGGCTAGACCCAGGGGGCAGTGGTGAGCAGTACTTC
TRBJ2-7,.,12,TRBV5-1,.,CASFDNFGEQYF,TGCGCCAGCTTCGACAATTTCGGCGAGCAGTACTTC
TRBJ1-6,.,14,TRBV9,.,CASSVVGGGSPLHF,TGTGCCAGCAGCGTAGTAGGGGGTGGATCACCCCTCCACTTT
TRBJ2-3,.,13,TRBV7-3,.,CASSQGGTDTQYF,TGTGCCAGCAGCCAAGGAGGTACAGATACGCAGTATTTT
TRBJ1-1,.,15,TRBV19,.,CASSQPRGQDTEAFF,TGTGCCAGTAGTCAACCGCGGGGTCAGGACACTGAAGCTTTCTTT
TRBJ2-7,.,15,TRBV6-5,.,CAIRKTLFDPYEQYF,TGTGCCATCAGGAAGACACTCTTCGACCCCTACGAGCAGTACTTC